This T cell receptor (beta chain) is from a study of blood T cell repertoires in COVID-19. The wider study: Specimens from acute and convalescent COVID-19 originated in the United States, Italy and Spain. T cells, B-cell-depleted T cells, or PBMCs provided the cDNA or gDNA that served as material.

This clone was seen at least ten times. Additional DNA sequences in this sample encode the identical CDR3. Germline V CDR1 and CDR2: SGHDN, FVKESK. J gave up 2 bases and V 5 bases, and 6 bases lay outside the gene matches. CDR3 length: 15 amino acids. Per the original methods: Reference gene primer amplification gave estimated nucleated cell counts. Here immunoSEQ multiplex PCR was the method, and the copy in TCRdb shows in-frame clones only, minus some. That table is the source of V, J and clone size, and D and trimming were worked out from the DNA. The sample has about 100,000 clones, just under 85% seen once; the top ten hold 13%.

The gene calls are TRBV14 and TRBJ1-1; the match to TRBD1 covers 9 bases. Sequencing was performed on peripheral blood. The TCR originated in a man between 45 and 60 years old with active or convalescent COVID-19. CDR3 in amino acids: CASSSWTGENTEAFF. The CDR3, as DNA: TGTGCCAGCAGCTCCTGGACAGGGGAAAACACTGAAGCTTTCTTT.